This T cell receptor beta chain was sequenced in a study of shared clonotypes between healthy human individuals. Study findings and constraints: Some clonotypes were shared by all four sorted-subset donors, while others were not shared. The non-shared ones had lower generation probabilities than the shared ones.

Germline V CDR1 and CDR2: SGHRS, YFSETQ. The V end lost 1 base, the J end lost 8 bases, and 17 bases lay between the germline ends. This CDR3 has 15 residues. Sorted subsets were amplified in replicate PCRs using about 210 ng DNA, approximately 30,000 T cell genomes. The repertoire was sequenced with immunoSEQ multiplex PCR; TCRdb's copy has only in-frame clones and lacks some. The repertoire includes around 100,000 clones, just over 65% of them detected once, and over 20% sits in the top ten. Points on this clone: Its antigen is unidentified.

The sample comprised memory CD8+ T cells sorted from blood. Subset reported: CD45RO+ cells pooled with CCR7-negative TemRA cells. This TCR was sampled from a young woman in good health. The rearrangement joins TRBV5-1 to TRBJ2-3, with a weak D call TRBD2 (5 bases). CDR3: CASSLSRLTVFTQYF. The CDR3 DNA follows: TGCGCCAGCAGCTTGTCGCGACTAACAGTCTTTACGCAGTATTTT. The full variable domain, its missing parts supplied by reference TRBV5-1 and TRBJ2-3, is KAGVTQTPRYLIKTRGQQVTLSCSPISGHRSVSWYQQTPGQGLQFLFEYFSETQRNKGNFPGRFSGRQFSNSRSEMNVSTLELGDSALYLCASSLSRLTVFTQYFGPGTRLTVL.